This TCR beta chain originates from a study of blood T cell repertoires in COVID-19. Study-level background: Sites across the United States, Italy and Spain contributed samples from acute and convalescent COVID-19. PBMCs, B-cell-depleted T cells, or T cells were the source of the cDNA or gDNA that made up the material.

Original processing notes: How many nucleated cells were present was estimated from reference gene primer amplification. The assay was immunoSEQ multiplex PCR, and TCRdb's table has in-frame clones only and misses some. Clone size and the V and J calls come from that table; the DNA yielded D and trimming. This sample has a few hundred thousand clones, with approximately 86% found just once. CDR1 is LNHNV and CDR2 is YYDKDF in the germline V gene (reference sequence). This CDR3 comprises 18 residues. V was pared by 0 bases and J by 6 bases, with 14 bases of the junction left unmatched. The sequence came from a man aged 25-45 years with active or convalescent COVID-19. The rearrangement uses TRBV15 and TRBJ2-7; TRBD2 aligns across 10 bases. Material for sequencing was peripheral blood. CDR3 coding DNA: TGTGCCACCAGCAGAGATCAGAGAGCGGGGGGGCTGTTAGCCGAGCAGTACTTC. Translated: CATSRDQRAGGLLAEQYF.